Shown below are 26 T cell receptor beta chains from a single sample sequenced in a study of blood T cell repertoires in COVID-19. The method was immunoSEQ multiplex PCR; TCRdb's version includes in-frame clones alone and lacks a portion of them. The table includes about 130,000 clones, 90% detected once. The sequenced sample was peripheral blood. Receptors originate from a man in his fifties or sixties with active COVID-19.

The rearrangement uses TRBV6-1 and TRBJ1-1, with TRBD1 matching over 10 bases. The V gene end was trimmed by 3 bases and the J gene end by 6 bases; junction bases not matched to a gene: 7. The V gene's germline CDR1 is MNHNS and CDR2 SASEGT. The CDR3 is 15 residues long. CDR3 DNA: TGTGCCAGCAGTGACCCTGGGACAGGGGCATCTGAAGCTTTCTTT. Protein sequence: CASSDPGTGASEAFF.

CDR3 protein: CASSLSWANEQFF. The DNA for the CDR3 is TGTGCCAGCAGCCTCTCCTGGGCGAATGAGCAGTTCTTC. V is TRBV11-3 and J is TRBJ2-1, with D uncertain. The CDR3 contains 13 residues. Germline assignment: CDR1 SGHNT and CDR2 YENEEA. V shed 5 bases and J shed 7 bases, with 12 bases lying between them.

CDR3 protein: CASSPSYEQYV. CDR3 nucleotides: TGTGCCAGCAGCCCATCCTACGAGCAGTACGTC. The chain combines TRBV5-4 with TRBJ2-7; D gene uncertain. Per germline, CDR1 SGHNT and CDR2 YYREEE (reference sequence). CDR3 length: 11 residues. Trimming removed 4 bases at V and 1 base at J, with 3 bases between.

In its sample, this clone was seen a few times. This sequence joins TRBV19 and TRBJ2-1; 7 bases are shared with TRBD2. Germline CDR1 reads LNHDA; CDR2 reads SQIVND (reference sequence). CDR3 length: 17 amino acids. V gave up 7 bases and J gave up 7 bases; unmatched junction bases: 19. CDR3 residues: CASTGSGPRFSTNEQFF. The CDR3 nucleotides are TGTGCCAGTACAGGTAGCGGGCCACGATTTAGTACAAATGAGCAGTTCTTC.

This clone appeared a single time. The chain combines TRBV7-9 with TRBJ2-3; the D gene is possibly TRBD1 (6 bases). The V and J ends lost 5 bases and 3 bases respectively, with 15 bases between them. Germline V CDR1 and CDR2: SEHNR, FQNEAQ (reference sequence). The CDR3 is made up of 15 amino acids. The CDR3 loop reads CASSPSRGRTDTQYF. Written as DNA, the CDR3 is TGTGCCAGCAGCCCATCCAGGGGTAGGACAGATACGCAGTATTTT.

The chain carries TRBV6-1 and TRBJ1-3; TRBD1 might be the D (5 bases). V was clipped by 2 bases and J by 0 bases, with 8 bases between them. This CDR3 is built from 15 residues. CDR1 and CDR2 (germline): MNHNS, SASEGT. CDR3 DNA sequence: TGTGCCAGCAGTGAAACGACAGTCTCTGGAAACACCATATATTTT. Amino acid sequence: CASSETTVSGNTIYF.

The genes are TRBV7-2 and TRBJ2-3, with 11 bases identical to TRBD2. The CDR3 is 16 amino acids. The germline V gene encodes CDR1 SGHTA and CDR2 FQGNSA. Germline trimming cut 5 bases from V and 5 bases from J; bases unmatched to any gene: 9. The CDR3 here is CASSRRTSGRGDTQYF. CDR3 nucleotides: TGTGCCAGCAGCCGCCGGACTAGCGGGCGAGGAGATACGCAGTATTTT.

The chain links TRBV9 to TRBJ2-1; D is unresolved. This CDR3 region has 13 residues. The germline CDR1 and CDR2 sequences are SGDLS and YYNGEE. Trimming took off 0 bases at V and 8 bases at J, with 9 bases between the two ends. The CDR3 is CASSVGSPDEQFF. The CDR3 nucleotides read TGTGCCAGCAGCGTAGGTAGCCCCGATGAGCAGTTCTTC.

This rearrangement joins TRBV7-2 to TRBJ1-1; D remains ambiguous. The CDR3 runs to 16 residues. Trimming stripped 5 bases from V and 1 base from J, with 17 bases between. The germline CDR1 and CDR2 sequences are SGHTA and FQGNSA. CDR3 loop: CASSPQAIPPNTEAFF. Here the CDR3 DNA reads TGTGCCAGCAGCCCCCAAGCCATACCCCCGAACACTGAAGCTTTCTTT.

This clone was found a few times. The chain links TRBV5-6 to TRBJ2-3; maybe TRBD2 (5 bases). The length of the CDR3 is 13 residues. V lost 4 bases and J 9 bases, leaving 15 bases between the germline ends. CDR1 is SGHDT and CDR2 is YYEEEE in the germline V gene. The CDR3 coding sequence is TGTGCCAGCAGCCCCCTTCCGAGGGCCACGCAGTATTTT. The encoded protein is CASSPLPRATQYF.

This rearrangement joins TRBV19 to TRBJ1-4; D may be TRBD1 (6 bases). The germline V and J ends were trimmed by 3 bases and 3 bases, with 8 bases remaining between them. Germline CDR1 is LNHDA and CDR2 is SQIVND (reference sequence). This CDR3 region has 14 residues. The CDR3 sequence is CASSMGQPNEKLFF. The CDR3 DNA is TGTGCCAGTAGTATGGGACAACCTAATGAAAAACTGTTTTTT.

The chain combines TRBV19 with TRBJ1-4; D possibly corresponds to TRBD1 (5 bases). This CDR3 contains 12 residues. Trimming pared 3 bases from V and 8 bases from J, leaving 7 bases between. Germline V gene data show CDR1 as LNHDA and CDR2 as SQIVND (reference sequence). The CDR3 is CASSIPGEKLFF. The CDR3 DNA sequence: TGTGCCAGTAGTATCCCAGGGGAAAAACTGTTTTTT.

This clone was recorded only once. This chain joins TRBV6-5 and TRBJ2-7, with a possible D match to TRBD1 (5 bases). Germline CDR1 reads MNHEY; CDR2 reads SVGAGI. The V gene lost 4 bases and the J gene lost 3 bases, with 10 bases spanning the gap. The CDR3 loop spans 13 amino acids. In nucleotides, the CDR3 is TGTGCCAGCAGTTCGGCGACAGACTACGAGCAGTACTTC. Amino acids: CASSSATDYEQYF.

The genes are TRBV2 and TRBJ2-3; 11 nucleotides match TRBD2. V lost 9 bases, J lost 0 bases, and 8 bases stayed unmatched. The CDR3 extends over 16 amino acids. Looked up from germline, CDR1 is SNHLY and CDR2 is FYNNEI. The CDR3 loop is CASIAGGPDSTDTQYF. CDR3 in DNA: TGTGCCAGTATAGCGGGAGGGCCGGATAGCACAGATACGCAGTATTTT.

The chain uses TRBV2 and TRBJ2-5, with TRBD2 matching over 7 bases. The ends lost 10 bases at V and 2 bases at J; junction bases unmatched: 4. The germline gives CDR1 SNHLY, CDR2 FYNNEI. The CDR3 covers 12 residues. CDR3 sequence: CATQREQETQYF. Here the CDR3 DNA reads TGTGCCACCCAGCGGGAACAAGAGACCCAGTACTTC.

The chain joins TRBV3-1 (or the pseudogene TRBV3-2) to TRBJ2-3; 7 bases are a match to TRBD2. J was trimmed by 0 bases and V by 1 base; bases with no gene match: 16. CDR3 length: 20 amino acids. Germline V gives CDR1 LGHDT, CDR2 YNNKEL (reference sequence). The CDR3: CASSQAHGGRAAFSTDTQYF. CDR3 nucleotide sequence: TGTGCCAGCAGCCAAGCCCACGGGGGGAGGGCCGCATTTAGCACAGATACGCAGTATTTT.

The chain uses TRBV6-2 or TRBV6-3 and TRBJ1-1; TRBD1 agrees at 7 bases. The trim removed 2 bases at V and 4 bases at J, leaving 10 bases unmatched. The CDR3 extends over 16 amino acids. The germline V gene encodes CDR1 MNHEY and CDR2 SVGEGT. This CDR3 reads CASSYMTGWFFTEAFF. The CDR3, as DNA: TGTGCCAGCAGTTACATGACAGGGTGGTTTTTCACTGAAGCTTTCTTT.

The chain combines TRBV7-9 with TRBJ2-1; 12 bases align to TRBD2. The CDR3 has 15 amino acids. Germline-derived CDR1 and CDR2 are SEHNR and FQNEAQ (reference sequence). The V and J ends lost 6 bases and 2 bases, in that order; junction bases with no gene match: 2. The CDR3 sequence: CASRRTSGAYNEQFF. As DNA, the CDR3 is TGTGCCAGCAGGCGGACTAGCGGGGCCTACAATGAGCAGTTCTTC.

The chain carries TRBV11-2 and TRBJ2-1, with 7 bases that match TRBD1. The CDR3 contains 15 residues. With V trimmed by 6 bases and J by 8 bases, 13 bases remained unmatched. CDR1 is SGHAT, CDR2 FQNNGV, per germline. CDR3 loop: CASRANRGQIYEQFF. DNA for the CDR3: TGTGCCAGCAGAGCAAACAGGGGCCAGATCTATGAGCAGTTCTTC.

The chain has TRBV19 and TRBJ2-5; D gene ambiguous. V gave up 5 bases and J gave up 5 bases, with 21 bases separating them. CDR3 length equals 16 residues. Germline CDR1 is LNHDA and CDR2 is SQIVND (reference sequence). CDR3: CASSPPMFPRRETQYF. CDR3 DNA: TGTGCCAGTAGTCCCCCCATGTTCCCGCGGCGGGAGACCCAGTACTTC.

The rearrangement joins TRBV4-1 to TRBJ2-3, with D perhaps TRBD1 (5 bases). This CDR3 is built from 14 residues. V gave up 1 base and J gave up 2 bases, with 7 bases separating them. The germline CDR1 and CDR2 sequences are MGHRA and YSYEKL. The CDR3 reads CASSQGTNTDTQYF. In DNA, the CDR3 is TGCGCCAGCAGCCAAGGGACAAACACAGATACGCAGTATTTT.

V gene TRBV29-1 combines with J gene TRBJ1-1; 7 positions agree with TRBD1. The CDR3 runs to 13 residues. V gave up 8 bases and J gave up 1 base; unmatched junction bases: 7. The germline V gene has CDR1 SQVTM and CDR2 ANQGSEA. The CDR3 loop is CSSRQGGNTEAFF. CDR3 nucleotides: TGCAGCTCCAGACAGGGAGGGAACACTGAAGCTTTCTTT.

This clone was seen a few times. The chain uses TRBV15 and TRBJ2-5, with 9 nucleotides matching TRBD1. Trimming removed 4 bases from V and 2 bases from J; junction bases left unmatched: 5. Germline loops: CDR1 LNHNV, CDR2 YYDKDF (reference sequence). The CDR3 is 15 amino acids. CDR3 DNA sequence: TGTGCCACCAGCAAAAGGGACAGGGATCAAGAGACCCAGTACTTC. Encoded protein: CATSKRDRDQETQYF.

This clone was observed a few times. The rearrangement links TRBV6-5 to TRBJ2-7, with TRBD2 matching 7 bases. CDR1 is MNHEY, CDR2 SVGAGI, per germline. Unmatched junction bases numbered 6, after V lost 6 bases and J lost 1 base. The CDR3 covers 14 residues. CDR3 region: CASRGGGASYEQYV. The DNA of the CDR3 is TGTGCCAGCAGGGGGGGAGGGGCATCCTACGAGCAGTACGTC.

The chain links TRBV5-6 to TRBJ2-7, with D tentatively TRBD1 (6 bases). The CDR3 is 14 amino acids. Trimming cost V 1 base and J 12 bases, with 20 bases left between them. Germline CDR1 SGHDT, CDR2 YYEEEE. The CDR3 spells CASSLRSGHRVSYF. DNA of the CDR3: TGTGCCAGCAGCTTGAGGTCGGGACACCGGGTATCGTACTTC.

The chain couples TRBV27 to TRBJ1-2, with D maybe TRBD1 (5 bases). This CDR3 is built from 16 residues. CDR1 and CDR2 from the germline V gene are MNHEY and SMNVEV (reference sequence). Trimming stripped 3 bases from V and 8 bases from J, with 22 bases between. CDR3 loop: CASSFDGPKQKGGYTF. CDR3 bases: TGTGCCAGCAGTTTCGACGGGCCTAAACAAAAGGGGGGCTACACCTTC.